A single sample is the source of the 11 T cell receptor beta chains below, sequenced in a study of T cell repertoires in cytomegalovirus infection. TCRdb processed the reads anew with MiXCR; each CDR3 protein has one entry. The sample includes about 100,000 distinct CDR3 sequences, more than 20% seen only once; the top ten take about two fifths. Input material: CD8+ T cells from PBMCs. All receptors derive from a human donor in good health (CMV status not recorded). Some clones in this sample may be carry-over from other donors' samples.

This clonotype was found a few times. One junction end does not reproduce the germline sequence, and a read error may be involved. This sequence joins TRBV7-7 and TRBJ2-1; 9 nucleotides match TRBD2. The CDR3 has 16 residues. Per germline, CDR1 SSHAT and CDR2 FNYEAQ (reference sequence). CDR3 bases: TGTGCTAGCAGCTTACTGGGCGGGAGGGCCGGCGATGAGCAGTTCTTC. Its protein product is CASSLLGGRAGDEQFF. The whole variable domain, remainder taken from reference TRBV7-7 and TRBJ2-1, is GAGVSQSPRYKVTKRGQDVTLRCDPISSHATLYWYQQALGQGPEFLTYFNYEAQPDKSGLPSDRFSAERPEGSISTLTIQRTEQRDSAMYRCASSLLGGRAGDEQFFGPGTRLTVL.

This clonotype was recorded at least ten times. The chain carries TRBV5-1 and TRBJ1-1; D not certain. Trimming took 3 bases from V and 1 from J, leaving 10 bases between them. This CDR3 has 14 amino acids. Germline values: CDR1 SGHRS, CDR2 YFSETQ. For the CDR3, the DNA is TGCGCCAGCAGCTCCAAAGACTGGAACACTGAAGCTTTCTTT. Residues: CASSSKDWNTEAFF.

The table lists this clonotype with many counts. This sequence joins TRBV6-1 and TRBJ1-5; unclear D gene. CDR1 and CDR2 from the germline V gene are MNHNS and SASEGT. Trimming took 7 bases from V and 6 from J, leaving 16 bases between them. This CDR3 spans 14 amino acids. Here the CDR3 DNA reads TGTGCCAGCAAAATCGACCCCGGTGCTCAGCCCCAGCATTTT. Encoded protein: CASKIDPGAQPQHF.

This clonotype was recorded once. Possible read error: a much larger clone is one base away. The gene calls are TRBV7-6 and TRBJ1-2, with D maybe TRBD1 (5 bases). The CDR3 has 13 residues. Per germline, CDR1 SGHVS and CDR2 FNYEAQ. The CDR3 is CASSSDSNYGYNF. The CDR3 DNA reads TGTGCCAGCAGCTCAGACAGCAACTATGGCTACAACTTC. The full variable domain, completed using reference TRBV7-6 and TRBJ1-2, is GAGVSQSPRYKVTKRGQDVALRCDPISGHVSLYWYRQALGQGPEFLTYFNYEAQQDKSGLPNDRFSAERPEGSISTLTIQRTEQRDSAMYRCASSSDSNYGYNFGSGTRLTVV.

The gene calls are TRBV7-3 and TRBJ2-3; weak D call: TRBD1 (6 bases). The CDR3 has 15 residues. V lost 2 bases, J lost 4 bases, and 13 bases lay in between. Germline assignment: CDR1 SGHTA and CDR2 FQGTGA. The CDR3 protein is CASSLLGGGADTQYF. The CDR3 DNA sequence: TGTGCCAGCAGCTTATTAGGGGGTGGGGCAGATACGCAGTATTTT.

This clonotype was recorded once. The rearrangement links TRBV28 to TRBJ2-5; possibly TRBD1 for D (6 bases). CDR3 length: 16 residues. Germline CDR1 reads MDHEN; CDR2 reads SYDVKM. V was cut by 5 bases and J by 2 bases, with 18 bases left in between. CDR3 in DNA: TGTGCCAGCAGTCCTACTAGGTTTAGGGGGCAAGAGACCCAGTACTTC. This sequence encodes CASSPTRFRGQETQYF.

The J gene is TRBJ1-1, the V gene TRBV7-9, with D maybe TRBD1 (5 bases). The CDR3 totals 14 residues. V was pared by 7 bases and J by 0 bases, with 12 bases between. Germline-derived CDR1 and CDR2 are SEHNR and FQNEAQ (reference sequence). The CDR3 reads CASTPSGLNTEAFF. For the CDR3, the DNA is TGTGCCAGCACCCCTTCAGGGTTGAACACTGAAGCTTTCTTT.

Many counts were recorded for this clonotype. The rearrangement links TRBV11-2 to TRBJ2-3; D is unclear. Germline CDR1 reads SGHAT; CDR2 reads FQNNGV. V lost 4 bases, J lost 0 bases, and 11 bases lay in between. This CDR3 contains 15 residues. The CDR3 loop reads CASSSGLPSTDTQYF. CDR3 sequence (DNA): TGTGCCAGCAGCTCTGGTTTACCAAGCACAGATACGCAGTATTTT.

The chain couples TRBV6-2 or TRBV6-3 to TRBJ2-7; tentative D call: TRBD2 (6 bases). Trimming removed 6 bases at V and 0 bases at J, with 18 bases between. The V gene's germline CDR1 is MNHEY and CDR2 SVGEGT. The CDR3 loop spans 16 amino acids. CDR3 sequence reads: CASSPPGGTRSYEQYF. The CDR3 DNA sequence: TGTGCCAGCAGCCCTCCGGGCGGGACGCGCTCCTACGAGCAGTACTTC.

In this sample, this clonotype turned up a few times. The chain combines TRBV12-5 with TRBJ2-5; D call uncertain. The ends were cut back, 5 bases at V and 5 bases at J, with 21 bases in the middle. CDR3 length: 16 residues. Per germline, CDR1 LGHNT and CDR2 FRNRAP. Here the CDR3 DNA reads TGTGCTAGTGGTCCACCCCGACCGGGCTTGATGGAGACCCAGTACTTC. Its protein is CASGPPRPGLMETQYF.

The gene calls are TRBV14 and TRBJ1-3, with unresolved D. This CDR3 spans 15 amino acids. CDR1 SGHDN and CDR2 FVKESK come from the germline V gene. V lost 1 base, J lost 3 bases, and 10 bases lay in between. CDR3 coding DNA: TGTGCCAGCAGCCAAGGGAAACGGATTGGAAACACCATATATTTT. Amino acid sequence: CASSQGKRIGNTIYF.